The following is a T cell receptor beta chain sequence with its context. Assay used: immunoSEQ multiplex PCR; TCRdb lists only in-frame clones, some missing. The sample lists 100,000 or so clones; 96% were seen once. The data are from a study of technical replicates of blood from a few donors. V lost 4 bases and J 3 bases, leaving 12 bases between the germline ends. Per germline, CDR1 SGHDN and CDR2 FVKESK. The CDR3 sequence is 14 residues long. The receptor was derived from a human donor in good health. The chain is built from TRBV14 and TRBJ1-1; D uncertain. Sequenced input: T cells isolated from PBMCs. The CDR3 here is CASSLTGRYTEAFF. CDR3 nucleotide sequence: TGTGCCAGCAGCCTTACCGGGAGGTACACTGAAGCTTTCTTT.